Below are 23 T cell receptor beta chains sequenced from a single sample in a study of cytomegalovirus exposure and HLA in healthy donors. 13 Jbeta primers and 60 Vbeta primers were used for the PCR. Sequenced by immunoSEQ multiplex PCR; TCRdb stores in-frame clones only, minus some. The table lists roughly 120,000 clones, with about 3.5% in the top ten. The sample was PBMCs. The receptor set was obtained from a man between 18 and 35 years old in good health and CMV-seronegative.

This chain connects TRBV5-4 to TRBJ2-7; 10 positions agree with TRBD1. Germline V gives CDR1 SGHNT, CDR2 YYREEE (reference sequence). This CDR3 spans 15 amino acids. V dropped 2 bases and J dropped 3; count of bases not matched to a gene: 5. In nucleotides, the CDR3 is TGTGCCAGCAGCTTCTTGGGACAGGGGATCTACGAGCAGTACTTC. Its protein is CASSFLGQGIYEQYF.

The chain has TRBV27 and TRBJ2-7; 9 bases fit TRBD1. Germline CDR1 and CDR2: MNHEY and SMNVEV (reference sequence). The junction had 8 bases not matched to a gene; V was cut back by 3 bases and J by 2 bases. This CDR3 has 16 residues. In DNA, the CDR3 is TGTGCCAGCAGTTTTCTGGGACAGGGAATAACCTACGAGCAGTACTTC. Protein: CASSFLGQGITYEQYF.

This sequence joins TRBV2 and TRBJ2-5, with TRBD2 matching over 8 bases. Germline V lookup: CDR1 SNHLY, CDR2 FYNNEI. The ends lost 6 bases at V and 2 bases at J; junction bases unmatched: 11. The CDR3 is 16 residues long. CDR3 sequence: CASSDGGALWQETQYF. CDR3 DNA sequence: TGTGCCAGCAGCGACGGGGGGGCACTGTGGCAAGAGACCCAGTACTTC. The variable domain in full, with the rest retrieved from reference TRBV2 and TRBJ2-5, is EPEVTQTPSHQVTQMGQEVILRCVPISNHLYFYWYRQILGQKVEFLVSFYNNEISEKSEIFDDQFSVERPDGSNFTLKIRSTKLEDSAMYFCASSDGGALWQETQYFGPGTRLLVL.

The DNA of the CDR3 is TGTGCCAGTAGCCGCGAGGCTAATGAGCAGTTCTTC. This codes for CASSREANEQFF. The rearrangement links TRBV19 to TRBJ2-1; D is undetermined. The V and J ends lost 6 bases and 7 bases respectively, with 10 bases between them. The CDR3 is 12 amino acids. The germline gives CDR1 LNHDA, CDR2 SQIVND (reference sequence).

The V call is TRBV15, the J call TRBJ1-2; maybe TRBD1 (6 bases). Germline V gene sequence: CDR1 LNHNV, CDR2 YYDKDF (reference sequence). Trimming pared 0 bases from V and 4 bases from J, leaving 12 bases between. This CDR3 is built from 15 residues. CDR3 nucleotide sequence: TGTGCCACCAGCAGAGATCTTGGGACAAGCTATGGCTACACCTTC. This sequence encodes CATSRDLGTSYGYTF.

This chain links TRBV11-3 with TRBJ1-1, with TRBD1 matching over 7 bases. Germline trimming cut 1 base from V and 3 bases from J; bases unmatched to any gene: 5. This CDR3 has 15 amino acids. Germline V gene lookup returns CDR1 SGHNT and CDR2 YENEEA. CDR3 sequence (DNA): TGTGCCAGCAGCTTAGGACAGGGTCGGGACACTGAAGCTTTCTTT. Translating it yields CASSLGQGRDTEAFF.

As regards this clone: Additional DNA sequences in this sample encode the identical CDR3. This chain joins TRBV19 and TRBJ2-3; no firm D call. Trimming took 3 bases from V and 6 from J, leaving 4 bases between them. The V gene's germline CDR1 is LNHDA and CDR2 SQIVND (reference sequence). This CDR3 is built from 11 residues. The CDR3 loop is CASSIGDTQYF. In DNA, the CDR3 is TGTGCCAGTAGTATCGGGGATACGCAGTATTTT.

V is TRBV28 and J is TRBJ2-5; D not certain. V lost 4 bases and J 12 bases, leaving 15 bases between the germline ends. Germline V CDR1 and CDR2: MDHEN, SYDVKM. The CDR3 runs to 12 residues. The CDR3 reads CASSSTRHSEYF. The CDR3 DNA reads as TGTGCCAGCAGTTCCACCCGACATTCTGAGTACTTC.

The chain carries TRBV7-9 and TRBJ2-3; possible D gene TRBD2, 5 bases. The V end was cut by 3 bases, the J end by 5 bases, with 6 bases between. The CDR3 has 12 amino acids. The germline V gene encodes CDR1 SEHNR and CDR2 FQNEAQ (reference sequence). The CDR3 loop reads CASSFGEDTQYF. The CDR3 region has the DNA TGTGCCAGCAGCTTCGGGGAAGATACGCAGTATTTT.

The CDR3 protein is CASSQDGAGAGNTIYF. DNA for the CDR3: TGCGCCAGCAGCCAAGATGGGGCAGGAGCTGGAAACACCATATATTTT. The V gene is TRBV4-1, the J gene TRBJ1-3, with D maybe TRBD1 (5 bases). Germline lookup yields CDR1 MGHRA and CDR2 YSYEKL. V was pared by 0 bases and J by 2 bases, with 11 bases between. There are 16 residues in the CDR3.

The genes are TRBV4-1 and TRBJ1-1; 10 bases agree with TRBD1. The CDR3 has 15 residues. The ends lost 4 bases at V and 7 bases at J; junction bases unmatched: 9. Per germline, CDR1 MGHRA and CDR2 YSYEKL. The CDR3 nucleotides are TGCGCCAGCAGCCCAGAAACCGGGACAGGGGTTGAAGCTTTCTTT. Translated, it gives CASSPETGTGVEAFF.

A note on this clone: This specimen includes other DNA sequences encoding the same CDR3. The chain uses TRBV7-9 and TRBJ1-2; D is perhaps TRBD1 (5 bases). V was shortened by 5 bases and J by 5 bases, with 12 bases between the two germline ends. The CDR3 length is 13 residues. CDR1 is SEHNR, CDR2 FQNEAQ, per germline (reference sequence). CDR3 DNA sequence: TGTGCCAGCAGCCCTCCCGGGGGTTATGGCTACACCTTC. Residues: CASSPPGGYGYTF.

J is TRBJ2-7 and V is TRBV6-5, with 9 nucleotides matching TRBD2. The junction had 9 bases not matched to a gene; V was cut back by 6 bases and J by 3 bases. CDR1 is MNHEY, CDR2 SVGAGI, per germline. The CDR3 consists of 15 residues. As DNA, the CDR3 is TGTGCCAGCAGCACCGGGACTAGCCTCTACTACGAGCAGTACTTC. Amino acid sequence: CASSTGTSLYYEQYF.

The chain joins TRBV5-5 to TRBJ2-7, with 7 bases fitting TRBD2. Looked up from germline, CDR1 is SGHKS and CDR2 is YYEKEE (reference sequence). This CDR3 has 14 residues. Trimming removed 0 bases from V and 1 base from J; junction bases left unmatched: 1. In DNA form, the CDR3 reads TGTGCCAGCAGCTTGGTGGGGGGGTCCTACGAGCAGTACTTC. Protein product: CASSLVGGSYEQYF.

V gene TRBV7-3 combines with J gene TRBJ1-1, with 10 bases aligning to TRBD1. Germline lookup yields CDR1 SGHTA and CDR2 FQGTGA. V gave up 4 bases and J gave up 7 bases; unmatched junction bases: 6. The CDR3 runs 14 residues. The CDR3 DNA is TGTGCCAGCAGCTCCGGGACAGGGGCGAATGAAGCTTTCTTT. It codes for CASSSGTGANEAFF.

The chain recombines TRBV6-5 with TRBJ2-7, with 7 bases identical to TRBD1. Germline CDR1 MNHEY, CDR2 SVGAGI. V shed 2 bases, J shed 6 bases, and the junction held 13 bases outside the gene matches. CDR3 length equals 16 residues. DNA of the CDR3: TGTGCCAGCAGTTACGGGGTCACAGGGGTCCTCGGCGAGCAGTACTTC. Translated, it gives CASSYGVTGVLGEQYF.

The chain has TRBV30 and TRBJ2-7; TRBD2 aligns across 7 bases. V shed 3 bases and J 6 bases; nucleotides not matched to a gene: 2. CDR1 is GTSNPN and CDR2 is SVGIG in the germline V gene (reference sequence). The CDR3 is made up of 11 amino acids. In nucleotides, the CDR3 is TGTGCCTGGAGAAGGGAGGGCGAGCAGTACTTC. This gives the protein CAWRREGEQYF.

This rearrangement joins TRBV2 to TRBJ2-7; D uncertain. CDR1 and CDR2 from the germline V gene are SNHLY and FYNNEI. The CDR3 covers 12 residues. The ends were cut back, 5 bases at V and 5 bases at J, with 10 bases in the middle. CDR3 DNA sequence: TGTGCCAGCAGTTGGGCTTTCAACGAGCAGTACTTC. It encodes CASSWAFNEQYF. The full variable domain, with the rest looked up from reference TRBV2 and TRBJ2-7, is EPEVTQTPSHQVTQMGQEVILRCVPISNHLYFYWYRQILGQKVEFLVSFYNNEISEKSEIFDDQFSVERPDGSNFTLKIRSTKLEDSAMYFCASSWAFNEQYFGPGTRLTVT.

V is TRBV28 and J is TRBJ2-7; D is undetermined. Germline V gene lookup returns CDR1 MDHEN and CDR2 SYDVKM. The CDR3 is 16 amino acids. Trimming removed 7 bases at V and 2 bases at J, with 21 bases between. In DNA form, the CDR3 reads TGTGCCAGCAATTCAGCGATCCTGCCCGAACCCTACGAGCAGTACTTC. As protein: CASNSAILPEPYEQYF.

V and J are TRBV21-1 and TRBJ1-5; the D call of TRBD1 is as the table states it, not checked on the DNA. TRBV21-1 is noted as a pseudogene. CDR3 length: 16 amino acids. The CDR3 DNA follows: TGTGCCAGCAGCACCCCCGGACAGGGAAGGTGTCAGCCCCAGCATTTT. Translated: CASSTPGQGRCQPQHF.

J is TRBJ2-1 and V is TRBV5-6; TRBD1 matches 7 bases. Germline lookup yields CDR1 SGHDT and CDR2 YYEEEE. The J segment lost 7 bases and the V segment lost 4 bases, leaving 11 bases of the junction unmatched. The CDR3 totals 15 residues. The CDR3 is CASSPRGGLKNEQFF. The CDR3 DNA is TGTGCCAGCAGCCCGCGAGGGGGCCTAAAGAATGAGCAGTTCTTC.

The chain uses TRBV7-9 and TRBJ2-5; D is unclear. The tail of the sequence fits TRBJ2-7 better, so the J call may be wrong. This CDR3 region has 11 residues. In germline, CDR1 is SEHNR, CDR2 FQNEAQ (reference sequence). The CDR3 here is CASSLSYEQYF. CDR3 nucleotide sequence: TGTGCCAGCAGCTTGTCATACGAGCAGTACTTC.

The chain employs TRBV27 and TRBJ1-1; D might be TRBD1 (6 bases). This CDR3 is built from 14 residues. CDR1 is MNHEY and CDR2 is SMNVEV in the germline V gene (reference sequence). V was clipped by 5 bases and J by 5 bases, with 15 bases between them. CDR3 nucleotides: TGTGCCAGCAGTCTACAGGGTCGGGGTACTGAAGCTTTCTTT. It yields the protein CASSLQGRGTEAFF.